This T cell receptor beta chain was sequenced during a study of STAT5B mutations in CD4+ large granular lymphocyte leukemia. Sequencing was at survey level. The assay was immunoSEQ multiplex PCR, and TCRdb's table has in-frame clones only and misses some. The profile shows roughly 34,000 clones, around 76% of them singletons. Whole-study findings and limits: No patients shared main leukemic clonotypes, though around 24% appeared at low frequency elsewhere.

This clone occurred a few times. Its matching antigen is unknown. This CDR3 is built from 14 residues. Looked up from germline, CDR1 is SGHNT and CDR2 is YYREEE (reference sequence). V was cut by 4 bases and J by 2 bases, with 12 bases left in between. The clonotype comes from a human donor in good health. This rearrangement joins TRBV5-4 to TRBJ2-5; tentatively, D is TRBD1 or TRBD2 (5 bases each). Material for sequencing was CD4+ T cells from blood buffy coats. CDR3: CASSPGRIQETQYF. The DNA for the CDR3 is TGTGCCAGCAGCCCGGGACGGATTCAAGAGACCCAGTACTTC.